A selection of T cell receptor beta chains follows, all from one sample in a study of beta chain features in type 1 diabetes. Clones were sequenced by immunoSEQ multiplex PCR, and TCRdb holds only the in-frame ones, with some missing. Of 500,000 to 650,000 clones in the sample, around 12% were seen once. The material sequenced was naive CD4+ T cells from blood. These TCRs come from a man aged 25 to 45 with type 1 diabetes. CDR3s include the opening cysteine and the closing phenylalanine or tryptophan. D genes are given only for firm matches. The size field is filled for only some rows; it gives once, few, many or a size class.

TRBJ2-7 - - TRBV28 CATQDRASSYEQYF TGTGCCACCCAAGACCGGGCCAGCTCCTACGAGCAGTACTTC
TRBJ1-2 - - TRBV29-1 CSAVDSLKGYTF TGCAGCGCCGTGGACAGTCTTAAAGGCTACACCTTC
TRBJ2-5 - - TRBV9 CASSVGVAGETQYF TGTGCCAGCAGCGTAGGGGTAGCCGGGGAGACCCAGTACTTC
TRBJ1-4 - TRBD1 TRBV6-5 CASRKWGQGEKLFF TGTGCCAGCCGAAAGTGGGGACAGGGTGAAAAACTGTTTTTT
TRBJ1-2 few - TRBV18 CASSPETAVGNYGYTF TGTGCCAGCTCACCAGAGACAGCCGTAGGAAACTATGGCTACACCTTC
TRBJ1-5 - - TRBV7-2 CASSLDATFNQPQHF TGTGCCAGCAGCTTAGACGCCACGTTTAATCAGCCCCAGCATTTT
TRBJ1-3 few - TRBV19 CASSFGTPGSSGNTIYF TGTGCCAGTAGTTTCGGGACGCCGGGATCCTCTGGAAACACCATATATTTT
TRBJ1-5 few - TRBV5-1 CASSPGAGMQAQHF TGCGCCAGCAGCCCTGGGGCAGGGATGCAGGCTCAGCATTTT
TRBJ2-1 few TRBD2 TRBV10-3 CAISDSSKRGGLDEQFF TGTGCCATCAGTGACTCCTCAAAGCGGGGGGGCCTAGATGAGCAGTTCTTC
TRBJ2-1 few - TRBV6-6 CASSLGTYNEQFF TGTGCCAGCAGTTTAGGGACCTACAATGAGCAGTTCTTC
TRBJ2-3 few TRBD1 TRBV4-1 CASSIYTGTGTDTQYF TGCGCCAGCAGCATATACACAGGGACAGGCACAGATACGCAGTATTTT
TRBJ2-7 - - TRBV7-9 CASSGSGVSYEQYF TGTGCCAGCAGCGGGTCAGGGGTCTCCTACGAGCAGTACTTC
TRBJ2-7 few TRBD1 TRBV9 CASSVGQGAKSSYEQYF TGTGCCAGCAGCGTGGGACAGGGGGCCAAGAGCTCCTACGAGCAGTACTTC
TRBJ2-2 few - TRBV10-2 CASSERRAGFTGELFF TGCGCCAGCAGTGAAAGGAGGGCAGGGTTCACCGGGGAGCTGTTTTTT
TRBJ2-3 few - TRBV30 CAWSVPGGTDTQYF TGTGCCTGGAGTGTACCGGGGGGCACAGATACGCAGTATTTT
TRBJ2-7 - - TRBV6-1 CASSEAQGAYEQYF TGTGCCAGCAGTGAAGCTCAAGGGGCCTACGAGCAGTACTTC
TRBJ1-2 once - TRBV6-5 CASSLGTPNYGYTF TGTGCCAGCAGTTTGGGCACACCTAACTATGGCTACACCTTC
TRBJ1-5 - - TRBV6-5 CASSTEYSNQPQHF TGTGCCAGCAGCACAGAATATAGCAATCAGCCCCAGCATTTT
TRBJ1-1 - - TRBV9 CASSVGSGATEAFF TGTGCCAGCAGCGTAGGGTCGGGTGCCACTGAAGCTTTCTTT
TRBJ1-2 few TRBD1 TRBV10-3 CAISAGQGEGYTF TGTGCCATCAGCGCCGGACAGGGTGAGGGCTACACCTTC
TRBJ2-5 - - TRBV10-3 CASRVGGQETQYF TGTGCCAGCCGGGTAGGGGGACAAGAGACCCAGTACTTC
TRBJ2-2 - - TRBV7-9 CASSRENTGELFF TGTGCCAGCAGCAGGGAAAACACCGGGGAGCTGTTTTTT
TRBJ2-1 - - TRBV7-2 CASSLGGVPSYNEQFF TGTGCCAGCAGCTTAGGGGGGGTACCATCCTACAATGAGCAGTTCTTC
TRBJ2-1 - - TRBV7-3 CASSLTGGPYNEQFF TGTGCCAGCAGCTTAACCGGGGGGCCCTACAATGAGCAGTTCTTC
TRBJ2-3 few - TRBV5-1 CASSLDGRGTGTDTQYF TGCGCCAGCAGCTTGGACGGGAGAGGGACCGGCACAGATACGCAGTATTTT
TRBJ1-2 - TRBD1 TRBV27 CASRTGDNYGYTF TGTGCCAGCAGAACAGGGGATAACTATGGCTACACCTTC
TRBJ2-7 few TRBD1 TRBV10-3 CAISDSTGTLGEQYF TGTGCCATCAGTGACTCGACAGGGACCCTCGGGGAGCAGTACTTC
TRBJ2-3 few TRBD2 TRBV6-5 CASKAGGSTDTQYF TGTGCCAGCAAGGCGGGGGGGTCCACAGATACGCAGTATTTT
TRBJ2-1 once - TRBV25-1 CASSGQRTGWGQFF TGTGCCAGCAGCGGACAGCGGACCGGGTGGGGGCAGTTCTTC
TRBJ2-7 - - TRBV7-2 CASRHSGGLQPYEQYF TGTGCCAGCAGACACTCGGGCGGGCTGCAACCCTACGAGCAGTACTTC